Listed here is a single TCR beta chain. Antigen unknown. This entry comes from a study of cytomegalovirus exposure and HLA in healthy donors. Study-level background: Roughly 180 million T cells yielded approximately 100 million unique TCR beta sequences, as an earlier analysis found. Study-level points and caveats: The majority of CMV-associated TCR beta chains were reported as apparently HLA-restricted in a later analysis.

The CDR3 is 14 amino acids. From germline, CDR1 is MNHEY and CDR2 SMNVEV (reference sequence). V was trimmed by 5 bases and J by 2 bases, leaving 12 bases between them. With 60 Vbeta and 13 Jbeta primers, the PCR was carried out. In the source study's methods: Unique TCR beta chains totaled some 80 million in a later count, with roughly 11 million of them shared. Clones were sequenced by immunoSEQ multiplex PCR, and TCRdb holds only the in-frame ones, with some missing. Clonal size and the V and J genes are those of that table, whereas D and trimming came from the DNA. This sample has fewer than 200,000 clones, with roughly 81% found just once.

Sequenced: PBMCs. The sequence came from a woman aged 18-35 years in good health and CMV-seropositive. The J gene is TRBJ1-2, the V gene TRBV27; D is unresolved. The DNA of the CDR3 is TGTGCCAGCAGTCCCATGCCCGGGAACTATGGCTACACCTTC. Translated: CASSPMPGNYGYTF.